This T cell receptor (beta chain) was identified during a study of a mutant IDH1 vaccine in newly diagnosed glioma. About the study: Vaccination followed radiotherapy alone by 4-6 weeks, or accompanied temozolomide cycles. It was radiotherapy, temozolomide, or both that patients received previously, with most receiving both.

Clones were sequenced by immunoSEQ multiplex PCR, and TCRdb holds only the in-frame ones, with some missing. The table lists 38,000 or so clones, more than 85% of them singletons. Notes on this clone: What it binds is not known.

The V segment lost 4 bases and the J segment 4 bases; nucleotides outside the gene matches: 5. Germline V gene sequence: CDR1 SGHNT, CDR2 YYREEE (reference sequence). The CDR3 runs to 14 residues. Time point specified: week 5, during vaccination. All doses held 300 ug of mutant IDH1 20-mer peptide, with topical imiquimod. V usage is TRBV5-4 and J usage is TRBJ1-2, with TRBD1 matching 9 bases. The sequence was obtained from a man aged 45-60 years with glioma. Source: PBMCs, taken from a glioma patient whose treatment included an IDH1 peptide vaccine. The CDR3 is CASSPGQGTYGYTF. In DNA form, the CDR3 reads TGTGCCAGCAGCCCAGGACAGGGGACCTATGGCTACACCTTC. The whole variable domain, remainder taken from reference TRBV5-4 and TRBJ1-2, is ETGVTQSPTHLIKTRGQQVTLRCSSQSGHNTVSWYQQALGQGPQFIFQYYREEENGRGNFPPRFSGLQFPNYSSELNVNALELDDSALYLCASSPGQGTYGYTFGSGTRLTVV.